This T cell receptor beta chain was captured by sequencing in a study of CD8 T cells in ankylosing spondylitis. Study results and caveats: A subset of motif variants has previously been described in the synovial fluid and blood of reactive arthritis. Significantly higher representation of disease-linked clones was reported for matched ankylosing spondylitis synovial fluid. What appeared characteristic of ankylosing spondylitis blood was a TCR beta motif of eight highly homologous variants. Disease-linked clones, CD8+, were relatively rare in peripheral blood.

The length of the CDR3 is 13 residues. Trimming left V 1 base short and J 2 bases short, with 8 bases between. Germline assignment: CDR1 DFQATT and CDR2 SNEGSKA (reference sequence). A note on this clonotype: Its antigen is still unknown.

TCRdb ran MiXCR on the 5' RACE reads and lists one entry per CDR3 protein. The data hold about 540,000 distinct CDR3 sequences, with 9.5% to 15% observed a single time. This chain joins TRBV20-1 and TRBJ2-5, with D perhaps assigned TRBD1 or TRBD2 (5 bases each). The clonotype was recovered from a male donor with ankylosing spondylitis. Sequencing was performed on blood, either unsorted or a sorted T cell fraction (not recorded which). The CDR3 sequence is CSARAGRQETQYF. The CDR3 DNA sequence: TGCAGTGCTAGAGCGGGACGGCAAGAGACCCAGTACTTC.